This record covers a single TCR beta chain. Its antigen is unidentified. These data originate in a study of human T cells and chemical hapten exposure. Points from the study as a whole: Controls had significantly fewer large CDR3 similarity clusters than were formed by expanded TCRs.

Germline V gives CDR1 LGHDT, CDR2 YNNKEL (reference sequence). CDR3 length: 12 residues. V was shortened by 4 bases and J by 5 bases, with 8 bases between the two germline ends. TCRdb re-analysed the RACE reads in MiXCR, keeping a single row per CDR3 protein. Here the sample spans roughly 140,000 distinct CDR3 sequences, 12% being singletons. Documented time point: patch test 2, 6 weeks after DPC sensitization. Noted treatment: therapeutic diphenylcyclopropenone sensitization with weekly scalp DPC. The sequences come from whole blood, collected in connection with sensitization to the hapten diphenylcyclopropenone (DPC). This receptor was taken from a woman aged 45 to 65 with alopecia areata. Some clones in this sample may be carry-over from other donors' samples. The gene calls are TRBV3-1 and TRBJ2-5; D unresolved. CDR3 sequence reads: CASSRIGETQYF. In DNA, the CDR3 is TGTGCCAGCAGCCGCATCGGGGAGACCCAGTACTTC.